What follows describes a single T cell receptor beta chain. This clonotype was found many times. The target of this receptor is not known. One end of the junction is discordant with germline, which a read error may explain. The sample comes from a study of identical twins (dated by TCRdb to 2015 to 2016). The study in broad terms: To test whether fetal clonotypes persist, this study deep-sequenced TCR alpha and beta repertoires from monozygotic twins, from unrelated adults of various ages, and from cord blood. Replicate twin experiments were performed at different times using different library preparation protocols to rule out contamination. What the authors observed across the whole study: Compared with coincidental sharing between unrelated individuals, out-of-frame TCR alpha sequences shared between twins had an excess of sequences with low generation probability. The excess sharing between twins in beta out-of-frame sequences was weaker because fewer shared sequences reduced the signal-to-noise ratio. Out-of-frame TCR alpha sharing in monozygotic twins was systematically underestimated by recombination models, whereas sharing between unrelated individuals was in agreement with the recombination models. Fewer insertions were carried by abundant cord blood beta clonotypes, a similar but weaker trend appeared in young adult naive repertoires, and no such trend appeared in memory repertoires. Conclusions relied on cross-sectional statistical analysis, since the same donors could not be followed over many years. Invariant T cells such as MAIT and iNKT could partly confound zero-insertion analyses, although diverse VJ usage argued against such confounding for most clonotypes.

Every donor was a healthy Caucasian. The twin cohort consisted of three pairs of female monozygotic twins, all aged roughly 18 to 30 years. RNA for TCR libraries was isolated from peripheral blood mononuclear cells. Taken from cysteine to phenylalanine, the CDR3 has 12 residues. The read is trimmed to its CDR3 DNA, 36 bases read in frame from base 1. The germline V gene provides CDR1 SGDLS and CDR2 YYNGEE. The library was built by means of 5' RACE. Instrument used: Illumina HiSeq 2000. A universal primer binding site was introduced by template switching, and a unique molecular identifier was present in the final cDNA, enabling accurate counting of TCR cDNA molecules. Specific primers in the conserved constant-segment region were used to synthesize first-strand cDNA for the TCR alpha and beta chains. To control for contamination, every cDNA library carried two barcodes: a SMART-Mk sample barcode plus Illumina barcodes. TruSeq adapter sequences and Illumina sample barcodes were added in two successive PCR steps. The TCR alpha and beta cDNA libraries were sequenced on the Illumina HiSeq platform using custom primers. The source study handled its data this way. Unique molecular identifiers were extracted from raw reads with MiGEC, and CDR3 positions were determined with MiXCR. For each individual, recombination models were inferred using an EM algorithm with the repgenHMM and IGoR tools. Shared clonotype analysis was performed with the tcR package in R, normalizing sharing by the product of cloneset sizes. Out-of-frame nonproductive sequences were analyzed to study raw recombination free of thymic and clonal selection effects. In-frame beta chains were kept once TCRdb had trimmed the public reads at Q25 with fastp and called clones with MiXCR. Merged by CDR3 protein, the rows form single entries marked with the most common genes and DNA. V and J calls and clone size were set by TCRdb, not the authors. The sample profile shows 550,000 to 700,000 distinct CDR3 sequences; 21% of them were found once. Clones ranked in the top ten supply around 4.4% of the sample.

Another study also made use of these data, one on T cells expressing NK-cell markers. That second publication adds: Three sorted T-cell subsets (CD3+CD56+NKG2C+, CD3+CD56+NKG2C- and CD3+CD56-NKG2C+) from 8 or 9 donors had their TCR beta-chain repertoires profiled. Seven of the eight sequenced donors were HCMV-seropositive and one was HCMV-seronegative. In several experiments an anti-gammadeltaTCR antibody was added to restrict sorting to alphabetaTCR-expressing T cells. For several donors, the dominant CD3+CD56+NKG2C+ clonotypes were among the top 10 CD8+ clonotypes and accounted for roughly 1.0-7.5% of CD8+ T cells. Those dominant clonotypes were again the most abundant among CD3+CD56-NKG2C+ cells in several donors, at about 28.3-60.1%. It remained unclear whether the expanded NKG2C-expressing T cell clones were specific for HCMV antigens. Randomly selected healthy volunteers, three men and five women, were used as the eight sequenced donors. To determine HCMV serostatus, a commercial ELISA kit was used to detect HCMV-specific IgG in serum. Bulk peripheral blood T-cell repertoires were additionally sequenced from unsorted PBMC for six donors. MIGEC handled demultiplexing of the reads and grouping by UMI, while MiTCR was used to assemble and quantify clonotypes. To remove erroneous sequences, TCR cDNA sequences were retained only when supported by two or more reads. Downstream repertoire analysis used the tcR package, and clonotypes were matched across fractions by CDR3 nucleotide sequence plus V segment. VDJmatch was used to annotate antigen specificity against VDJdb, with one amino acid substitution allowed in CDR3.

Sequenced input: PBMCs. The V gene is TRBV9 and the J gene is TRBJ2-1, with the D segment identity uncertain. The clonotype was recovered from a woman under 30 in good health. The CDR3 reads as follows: CASSLSDNEQFF. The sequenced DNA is TGTGCCAGCAGTCTCTCCGACAATGAGCAGTTCTTC.